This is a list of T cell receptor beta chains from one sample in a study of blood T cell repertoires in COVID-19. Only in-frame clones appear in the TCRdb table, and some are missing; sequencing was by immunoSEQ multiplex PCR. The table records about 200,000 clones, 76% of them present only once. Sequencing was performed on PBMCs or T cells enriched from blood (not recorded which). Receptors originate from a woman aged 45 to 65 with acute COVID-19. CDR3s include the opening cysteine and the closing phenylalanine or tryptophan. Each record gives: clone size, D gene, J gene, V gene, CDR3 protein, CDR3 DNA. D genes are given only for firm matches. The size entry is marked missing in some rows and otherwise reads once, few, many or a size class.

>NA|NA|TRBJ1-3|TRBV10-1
CATPPAADSGNTIYF
TGCGCCACCCCCCCAGCGGCTGACTCTGGAAACACCATATATTTT
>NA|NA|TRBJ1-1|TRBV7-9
CASSLGLGGAFF
TGTGCCAGCAGCTTAGGACTGGGGGGAGCTTTCTTT
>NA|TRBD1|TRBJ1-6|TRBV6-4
CASSARTGGGNSPLHF
TGTGCCAGCAGTGCTCGGACAGGGGGCGGCAATTCACCCCTCCACTTT
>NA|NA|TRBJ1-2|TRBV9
CASSVMSGSHGYTF
TGTGCCAGCAGCGTAATGAGCGGTAGCCATGGCTACACCTTC
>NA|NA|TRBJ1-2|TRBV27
CASSALEGLHGYTF
TGTGCCAGCAGTGCCCTAGAGGGACTTCATGGCTACACCTTC
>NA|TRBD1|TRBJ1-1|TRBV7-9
CASGGQGRTEAFF
TGTGCCAGCGGCGGACAGGGAAGGACTGAAGCTTTCTTT
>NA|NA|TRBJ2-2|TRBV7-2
CASSLALVTGELFF
TGTGCCAGCAGCTTAGCGTTAGTTACCGGGGAGCTGTTTTTT
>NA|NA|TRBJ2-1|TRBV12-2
CASRLRVPNLPFSYNEQFF
TGTGCAAGTCGCTTACGGGTCCCCAATCTGCCATTCTCCTACAATGAGCAGTTCTTC
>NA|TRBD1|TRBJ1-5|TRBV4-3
CASSVNRDRNIYSNQPQHF
TGCGCCAGCAGCGTCAACCGGGACAGGAATATCTATAGCAATCAGCCCCAGCATTTT
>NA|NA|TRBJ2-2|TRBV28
CASSESTGELFF
TGTGCCAGCAGCGAGAGTACCGGGGAGCTGTTTTTT
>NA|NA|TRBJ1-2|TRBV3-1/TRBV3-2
CASSRQGGLGYGYTF
TGTGCCAGCTCCCGACAAGGAGGGTTAGGCTATGGCTACACCTTC
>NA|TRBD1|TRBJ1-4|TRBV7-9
CATPGQTNEKLFF
TGTGCCACCCCGGGACAGACTAATGAAAAACTGTTTTTT
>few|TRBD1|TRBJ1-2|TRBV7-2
CASSLAAGTGGYGYTF
TGTGCCAGCAGCTTAGCGGCGGGGACAGGGGGGTATGGCTACACCTTC
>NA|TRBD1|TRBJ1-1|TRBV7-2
CASSPQGASEAFF
TGTGCCAGCAGCCCCCAGGGGGCAAGTGAAGCTTTCTTT
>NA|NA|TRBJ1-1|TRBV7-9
CASSRDRHPPEAFF
TGTGCCAGCAGCCGCGACAGGCACCCTCCTGAAGCTTTCTTT
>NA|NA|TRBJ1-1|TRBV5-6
CASSLNWAFTEAFF
TGTGCCAGCAGCTTGAATTGGGCGTTCACTGAAGCTTTCTTT
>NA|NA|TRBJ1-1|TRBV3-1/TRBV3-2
CASRGGTEAFF
TGTGCCAGCAGGGGAGGGACGGAAGCTTTCTTT
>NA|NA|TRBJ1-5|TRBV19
CASSIDTRGVGNQPQHF
TGTGCCAGTAGTATCGATACCCGCGGGGTCGGCAATCAGCCCCAGCATTTT
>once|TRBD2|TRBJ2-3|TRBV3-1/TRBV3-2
CASSQTSGGGDTQYF
TGTGCCAGCAGTCAGACTAGCGGGGGTGGTGATACGCAGTATTTT
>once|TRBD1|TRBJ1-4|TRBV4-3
CASSQQTGANEKLFF
TGCGCCAGCAGCCAGCAAACAGGGGCCAATGAAAAACTGTTTTTT
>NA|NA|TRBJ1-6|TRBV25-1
CASREGSGYRSSPLHF
TGTGCCAGCAGGGAGGGATCGGGGTATCGGAGTTCACCCCTCCACTTT
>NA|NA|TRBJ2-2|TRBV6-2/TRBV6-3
CASSWPPGAGARELFF
TGTGCCAGCAGTTGGCCCCCGGGGGCGGGGGCGAGGGAGCTGTTTTTT
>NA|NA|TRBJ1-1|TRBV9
CASSESGVMNTEAFF
TGTGCCAGCAGCGAGTCAGGGGTGATGAACACTGAAGCTTTCTTT
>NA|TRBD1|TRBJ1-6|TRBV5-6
CASSFQGAYYNSPLHF
TGTGCCAGCAGCTTCCAGGGGGCCTACTATAATTCACCCCTCCACTTT
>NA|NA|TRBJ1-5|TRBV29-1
CSVNGDSNQPQHF
TGCAGCGTTAACGGAGACAGCAATCAGCCCCAGCATTTT
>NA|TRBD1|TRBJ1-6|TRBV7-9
CASRMGQLNSPLHF
TGTGCCAGCAGGATGGGACAGCTTAATTCACCCCTCCACTTT
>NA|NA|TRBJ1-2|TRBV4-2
CASSQSEGSYGYTF
TGTGCCAGCAGCCAATCCGAGGGTAGCTATGGCTACACCTTC
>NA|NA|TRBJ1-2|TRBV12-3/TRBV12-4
CASRPLANYGYTF
TGTGCCAGCAGGCCACTAGCTAACTATGGCTACACCTTC
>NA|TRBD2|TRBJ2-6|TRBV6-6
CASSLRPGLAGLSGANVLTF
TGTGCCAGCAGTCTGAGACCGGGACTAGCGGGGCTCTCTGGGGCCAACGTCCTGACTTTC
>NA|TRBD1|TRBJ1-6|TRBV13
CASSPAPGGKAPLHF
TGTGCCAGCAGCCCCGCCCCAGGGGGTAAGGCACCCCTCCACTTT
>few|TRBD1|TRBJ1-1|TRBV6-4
CASSDSNRGTEAFF
TGTGCCAGCAGTGACTCGAACAGGGGAACTGAAGCTTTCTTT
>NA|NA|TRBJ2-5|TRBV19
CASSVGGASEAQYF
TGTGCCAGTAGTGTGGGGGGGGCTTCGGAGGCCCAGTACTTC
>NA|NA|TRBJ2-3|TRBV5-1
CASSQDSRNTDTQYF
TGCGCCAGCAGCCAAGACAGCCGGAACACAGATACGCAGTATTTT
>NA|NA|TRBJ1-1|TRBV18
CASSPRQEMNTEAFF
TGTGCCAGCTCACCCCGACAGGAGATGAACACTGAAGCTTTCTTT
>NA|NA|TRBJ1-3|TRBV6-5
CASSNPRGSGNTIYF
TGTGCCAGCAGTAACCCCCGGGGGTCTGGAAACACCATATATTTT
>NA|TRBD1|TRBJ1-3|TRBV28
CASSSTGTGGNTIYF
TGTGCCAGCAGCTCAACCGGGACAGGGGGAAACACCATATATTTT
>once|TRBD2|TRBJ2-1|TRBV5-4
CASSPGLAGYGEQFF
TGTGCCAGCAGCCCTGGACTAGCTGGGTACGGTGAGCAGTTCTTC
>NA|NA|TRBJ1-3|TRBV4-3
CASSQDLGAGGNTIYF
TGCGCCAGCAGCCAAGATTTAGGGGCCGGAGGAAACACCATATATTTT
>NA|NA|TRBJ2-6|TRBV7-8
CASSPRAAPRSGANVLTF
TGTGCCAGCAGCCCGCGGGCAGCACCTCGCTCTGGGGCCAACGTCCTGACTTTC
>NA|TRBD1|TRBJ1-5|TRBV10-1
CASTHWGQVQVSDSNQPQHF
TGCGCCAGCACTCACTGGGGACAGGTTCAGGTTAGCGATAGCAATCAGCCCCAGCATTTT
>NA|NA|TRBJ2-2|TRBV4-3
CASSDRGGPSGELFF
TGCGCCAGCAGCGACAGAGGGGGTCCTTCCGGGGAGCTGTTTTTT
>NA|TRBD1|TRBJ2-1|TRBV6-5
CASSPRTGANNEQFF
TGTGCCAGCAGCCCCCGGACAGGAGCAAACAATGAGCAGTTCTTC
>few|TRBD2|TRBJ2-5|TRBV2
CASIPAGGPRETQYF
TGTGCCAGCATCCCCGCGGGGGGGCCTCGAGAGACCCAGTACTTC
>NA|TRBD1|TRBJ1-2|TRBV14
CASSQTGVGGYTF
TGTGCCAGCAGCCAAACAGGGGTTGGAGGCTACACCTTC
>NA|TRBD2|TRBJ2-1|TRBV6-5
CASSLGFQGISGRFF
TGTGCCAGCAGTTTGGGTTTCCAGGGTATTAGCGGGCGGTTCTTC
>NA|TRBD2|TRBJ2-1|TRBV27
CASSLSPGGDNEQFF
TGTGCCAGCAGTTTATCCCCCGGGGGGGACAATGAGCAGTTCTTC
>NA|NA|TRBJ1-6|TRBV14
CASSQVGSPLHF
TGTGCCAGCAGCCAAGTCGGTTCACCCCTCCACTTT
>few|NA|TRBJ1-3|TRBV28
CASSDPGRYSGNTIYF
TGTGCCAGCAGCGACCCAGGGCGATACTCTGGAAACACCATATATTTT